This TCR beta chain was recorded in a study of early T cells in non-severe SARS-CoV-2 infection. Regarding the study as a whole: Anti-spike CD8 responses were favored in VDJdb matching, and private and CD4 specificities were missed.

One entry per CDR3 protein results from TCRdb running MiXCR on the 5' RACE reads. The sample includes 30,000 or so distinct CDR3 sequences, approximately 5.3% of them seen just once. This clonotype is labeled as medium-sized (0.01 to 0.1%). Its target is not known. CDR3 length: 16 amino acids. V was clipped by 2 bases and J by 0 bases; unmatched bases: 6. Germline V gives CDR1 SGHVS, CDR2 FQNEAQ. The sequenced sample was whole blood. The source of this sequence is an adult who was a healthcare worker with PCR-confirmed SARS-CoV-2 infection or an uninfected control (not recorded which). The chain links TRBV7-8 to TRBJ1-1, with TRBD1 identical over 7 bases. CDR3 residues: CASSLIPGTVNTEAFF. CDR3 DNA sequence: TGTGCCAGCAGCTTAATACCTGGGACAGTGAACACTGAAGCTTTCTTT.